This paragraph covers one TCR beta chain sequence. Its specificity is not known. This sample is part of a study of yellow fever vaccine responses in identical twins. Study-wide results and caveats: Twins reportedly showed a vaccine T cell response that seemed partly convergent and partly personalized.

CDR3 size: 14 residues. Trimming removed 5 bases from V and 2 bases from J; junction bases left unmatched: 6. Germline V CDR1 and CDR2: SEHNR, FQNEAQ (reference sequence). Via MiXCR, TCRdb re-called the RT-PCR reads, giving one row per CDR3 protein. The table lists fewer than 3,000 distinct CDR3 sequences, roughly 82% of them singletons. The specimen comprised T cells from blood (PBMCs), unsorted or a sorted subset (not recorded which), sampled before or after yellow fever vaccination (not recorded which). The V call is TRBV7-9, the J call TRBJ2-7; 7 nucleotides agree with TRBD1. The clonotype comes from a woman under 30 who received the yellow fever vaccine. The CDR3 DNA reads TGTGCCAGCAGCCCCGGGACAGCTCCCTACGAGCAGTACTTC. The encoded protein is CASSPGTAPYEQYF.